A selection of T cell receptor beta chains follows, all from one sample in a study of cytomegalovirus exposure and HLA in healthy donors. Generated by immunoSEQ multiplex PCR, the TCRdb table keeps only in-frame clones and is missing some. The data contain fewer than 150,000 clones, around 80% of them singletons. The specimen sequenced was PBMCs. These receptors all stem from a young man in good health. The CDR3 runs from the conserved cysteine through the conserved F or W. The D gene is left open where the match is weak. Clone sizes are given selectively: once, few, many, or a class where the clone is expanded.

d_call: .; j_call: TRBJ2-3; clone_size: .; v_call: TRBV5-6; cdr3_nt: TGTGCCAGCAGCTTGGTTACAGGGCATCTCACAGATACGCAGTATTTT; cdr3_aa: CASSLVTGHLTDTQYF
d_call: .; j_call: TRBJ2-6; clone_size: few; v_call: TRBV13; cdr3_nt: TGTGCCAGCAGCTCCTATCGGGGCTCTGGGGCCAACGTCCTGACTTTC; cdr3_aa: CASSSYRGSGANVLTF
d_call: .; j_call: TRBJ1-4; clone_size: .; v_call: TRBV13; cdr3_nt: TGTGCCAGCAGCGCCGGCCTTAGCAGTGAAAAACTGTTTTTT; cdr3_aa: CASSAGLSSEKLFF
d_call: TRBD1; j_call: TRBJ1-1; clone_size: many; v_call: TRBV14; cdr3_nt: TGTGCCAGCAGCTCACAGGGGTTTGAAGCTTTCTTT; cdr3_aa: CASSSQGFEAFF
d_call: .; j_call: TRBJ1-3; clone_size: .; v_call: TRBV19; cdr3_nt: TGTGCCAGTAGTATGGGACACCCGAGCTCTGGAAACACCATATATTTT; cdr3_aa: CASSMGHPSSGNTIYF
d_call: .; j_call: TRBJ2-7; clone_size: .; v_call: TRBV27; cdr3_nt: TGTGCCAGCAGTTCAGGGTTTAGCTCTTGGTTCCACGAGCAGTACTTC; cdr3_aa: CASSSGFSSWFHEQYF
d_call: .; j_call: TRBJ1-2; clone_size: .; v_call: TRBV18; cdr3_nt: TGTGCCAGCTCGTACAGTTCTAACTATGGCTACACCTTC; cdr3_aa: CASSYSSNYGYTF
d_call: .; j_call: TRBJ2-3; clone_size: .; v_call: TRBV18; cdr3_nt: TGTGCCAGCTCACCACCTTCAACAGATACGCAGTATTTT; cdr3_aa: CASSPPSTDTQYF
d_call: TRBD1; j_call: TRBJ1-2; clone_size: few; v_call: TRBV29-1; cdr3_nt: TGCAGCGTTGATCAGACAGGGGGCGCAGGCTACACCTTC; cdr3_aa: CSVDQTGGAGYTF
d_call: TRBD1; j_call: TRBJ2-6; clone_size: .; v_call: TRBV7-9; cdr3_nt: TGTTCCAGCGTTAAGACAGGGCGCCACTCTGGGGCCAACGTCCTGACTTTC; cdr3_aa: CSSVKTGRHSGANVLTF
d_call: .; j_call: TRBJ2-3; clone_size: once; v_call: TRBV9; cdr3_nt: TGTGCCAGCAGCGTGGCCCAGGTTCCCACAGATACGCAGTATTTT; cdr3_aa: CASSVAQVPTDTQYF
d_call: .; j_call: TRBJ2-3; clone_size: once; v_call: TRBV19; cdr3_nt: TGTGCCACTCACGACTGGGGGCTCCCAGATACGCAGTATTTT; cdr3_aa: CATHDWGLPDTQYF
d_call: .; j_call: TRBJ2-1; clone_size: .; v_call: TRBV27; cdr3_nt: TGTGCCAGCAGCAGCTCAGGGAATGAGCAGTTCTTC; cdr3_aa: CASSSSGNEQFF
d_call: .; j_call: TRBJ1-1; clone_size: .; v_call: TRBV28; cdr3_nt: TGTGCCAGCATTTCGTGGAGTGAAGCTTTCTTT; cdr3_aa: CASISWSEAFF
d_call: TRBD1; j_call: TRBJ2-5; clone_size: .; v_call: TRBV7-7; cdr3_nt: TGTGCTAGCAGCCGCCAGGGACAGGGGGCGACCCAGTACTTC; cdr3_aa: CASSRQGQGATQYF
d_call: .; j_call: TRBJ1-1; clone_size: .; v_call: TRBV11-3; cdr3_nt: TGTGCCAGCAGCCGCGATAGGGGGGGCACTGAAGCTTTCTTT; cdr3_aa: CASSRDRGGTEAFF
d_call: TRBD1; j_call: TRBJ2-1; clone_size: .; v_call: TRBV9; cdr3_nt: TGTGCCAGCAGCGTAGCTGGACAGGTTAGGGGAGAGCAGTTCTTC; cdr3_aa: CASSVAGQVRGEQFF
d_call: TRBD2; j_call: TRBJ2-1; clone_size: .; v_call: TRBV14; cdr3_nt: TGTGCCAGCAGCCAAGGGCTACTAGCGGGAGGCGACGACAATGAGCAGTTCTTC; cdr3_aa: CASSQGLLAGGDDNEQFF
d_call: .; j_call: TRBJ1-5; clone_size: few; v_call: TRBV7-8; cdr3_nt: TGTGCCAGCAGCTTAGTAACGGGGGGCGGCAATCAGCCCCAGCATTTT; cdr3_aa: CASSLVTGGGNQPQHF
d_call: TRBD1; j_call: TRBJ1-6; clone_size: .; v_call: TRBV7-8; cdr3_nt: TGTGCCAGCAGCTTAGCAGCGACAGGGGTTGGTTCACCCCTCCACTTT; cdr3_aa: CASSLAATGVGSPLHF
d_call: .; j_call: TRBJ1-1; clone_size: .; v_call: TRBV11-3; cdr3_nt: TGTGCCAGCAGCTTAGCCGGCCCCGGGAGCACTGAAGCTTTCTTT; cdr3_aa: CASSLAGPGSTEAFF
d_call: TRBD1; j_call: TRBJ1-3; clone_size: .; v_call: TRBV5-4; cdr3_nt: TGTGCCAGCAGCCGAGTCGACAGGGTGGTGTCTGGAAACACCATATATTTT; cdr3_aa: CASSRVDRVVSGNTIYF
d_call: .; j_call: TRBJ2-3; clone_size: few; v_call: TRBV7-9; cdr3_nt: TGTGCCAGCAGCTTACCCAGGGTAGATACGCAGTATTTT; cdr3_aa: CASSLPRVDTQYF
d_call: .; j_call: TRBJ1-1; clone_size: .; v_call: TRBV9; cdr3_nt: TGTGCCAGCAGCGTAGCAACAGGGTGGGGCACTGAAGCTTTCTTT; cdr3_aa: CASSVATGWGTEAFF
d_call: .; j_call: TRBJ2-3; clone_size: .; v_call: TRBV7-3; cdr3_nt: TGTGCCAGCAGCTTTATTAGCACAGATACGCAGTATTTT; cdr3_aa: CASSFISTDTQYF
d_call: .; j_call: TRBJ1-1; clone_size: .; v_call: TRBV7-6; cdr3_nt: TGTGCCAGCAGCTTAAACCCGGGGGGAGGGGACACTGAAGCTTTCTTT; cdr3_aa: CASSLNPGGGDTEAFF
d_call: TRBD1; j_call: TRBJ2-1; clone_size: .; v_call: TRBV7-2; cdr3_nt: TGTGCCAGCAGCCTCCGGGACAGCTCCTACAATGAGCAGTTCTTC; cdr3_aa: CASSLRDSSYNEQFF
d_call: TRBD2; j_call: TRBJ2-7; clone_size: .; v_call: TRBV13; cdr3_nt: TGTGCCAGCAGCCAGGTCCTAGCGGGAGGGCCGGAGCAGTACTTC; cdr3_aa: CASSQVLAGGPEQYF
d_call: TRBD1; j_call: TRBJ1-2; clone_size: .; v_call: TRBV5-1; cdr3_nt: TGCGCCAGCAGCTTTGACAGGGTAGGAGGCTACACCTTC; cdr3_aa: CASSFDRVGGYTF
d_call: TRBD1; j_call: TRBJ2-1; clone_size: .; v_call: TRBV4-1; cdr3_nt: TGCGCCAGCAGGGGACAGGGCTCCTACAATGAGCAGTTCTTC; cdr3_aa: CASRGQGSYNEQFF
d_call: TRBD2; j_call: TRBJ2-1; clone_size: .; v_call: TRBV28; cdr3_nt: TGTGCCAGCACAATAGCGGGAGTGGGGAATGAGCAGTTCTTC; cdr3_aa: CASTIAGVGNEQFF
d_call: .; j_call: TRBJ2-7; clone_size: once; v_call: TRBV5-1; cdr3_nt: TGCGCCAGCAGCTTAGGAGGCTCCGAGCAGTACTTC; cdr3_aa: CASSLGGSEQYF
d_call: .; j_call: TRBJ1-2; clone_size: .; v_call: TRBV6-1; cdr3_nt: TGTGCCAGCAGTTTTACCAGCTATGGCTACACCTTC; cdr3_aa: CASSFTSYGYTF
d_call: .; j_call: TRBJ1-1; clone_size: .; v_call: TRBV11-2; cdr3_nt: TGTGCCAGCAGCTTAGGCCTACAGCTTGAAGCTTTCTTT; cdr3_aa: CASSLGLQLEAFF
d_call: TRBD1; j_call: TRBJ2-3; clone_size: .; v_call: TRBV6-6; cdr3_nt: TGTGCCAGCAGACAGGGGGCAGATACGCAGTATTTT; cdr3_aa: CASRQGADTQYF
d_call: .; j_call: TRBJ1-5; clone_size: few; v_call: TRBV28; cdr3_nt: TGTGCCAGCTACCCCGGGACACAAAATCAGCCCCAGCATTTT; cdr3_aa: CASYPGTQNQPQHF
d_call: .; j_call: TRBJ2-7; clone_size: once; v_call: TRBV6-1; cdr3_nt: TGTGCCAGCAGTGAATTGTCGGCGGATCCCTACGAGCAGTACTTC; cdr3_aa: CASSELSADPYEQYF
d_call: .; j_call: TRBJ2-3; clone_size: .; v_call: TRBV7-2; cdr3_nt: TGTGCCAGCAGCTTCCTAGGGGCTAGCACAGATACGCAGTATTTT; cdr3_aa: CASSFLGASTDTQYF
d_call: TRBD1; j_call: TRBJ2-3; clone_size: .; v_call: TRBV29-1; cdr3_nt: TGCAGCGCCAATACAGGGGAAGTCACAGATACGCAGTATTTT; cdr3_aa: CSANTGEVTDTQYF
d_call: .; j_call: TRBJ2-3; clone_size: few; v_call: TRBV10-3; cdr3_nt: TGTGCCATCAGTGAGTCTCAGCGGGCCACAGATACGCAGTATTTT; cdr3_aa: CAISESQRATDTQYF
d_call: .; j_call: TRBJ2-5; clone_size: .; v_call: TRBV7-9; cdr3_nt: TGTTCCAGCAGCCGGGGTAGCCAAGAGACCCAGTACTTC; cdr3_aa: CSSSRGSQETQYF
d_call: TRBD2; j_call: TRBJ2-3; clone_size: .; v_call: TRBV9; cdr3_nt: TGTGCCAGCAGCGTACTAGGCGTATACGCTAGCGGGAGTGGTTCAGATACGCAGTATTTT; cdr3_aa: CASSVLGVYASGSGSDTQYF
d_call: TRBD2; j_call: TRBJ2-7; clone_size: .; v_call: TRBV5-4; cdr3_nt: TGTGCCAGCAGCGCGGACGCGGGGGTCTACGAGCAGTACTTC; cdr3_aa: CASSADAGVYEQYF
d_call: .; j_call: TRBJ2-7; clone_size: .; v_call: TRBV6-6; cdr3_nt: TGTGCCAGCACCTGGGGGGTGTCCGAGCAGTACTTC; cdr3_aa: CASTWGVSEQYF
d_call: TRBD1; j_call: TRBJ2-5; clone_size: .; v_call: TRBV7-9; cdr3_nt: TGTGCCAGCAGCTTAGCCGGGACAGCAGATCAAGAGACCCAGTACTTC; cdr3_aa: CASSLAGTADQETQYF
d_call: TRBD2; j_call: TRBJ2-1; clone_size: .; v_call: TRBV13; cdr3_nt: TGTGCCAGCAGCTTAGGTGGACTAGCGGGAGGGGGAGATGAGCAGTTCTTC; cdr3_aa: CASSLGGLAGGGDEQFF
d_call: .; j_call: TRBJ2-7; clone_size: .; v_call: TRBV7-4; cdr3_nt: TGTGCCAGCGGAGGCCCGAGCTCCTACGAGCAGTACTTC; cdr3_aa: CASGGPSSYEQYF